This T cell receptor beta chain was recorded in a study of blood T cell repertoires in COVID-19. About the study: COVID-19 samples, acute and convalescent, were from the United States, Italy and Spain. T cells, B-cell-depleted T cells, or PBMCs supplied cDNA or gDNA.

Germline values: CDR1 MNHNY, CDR2 SVGAGI (reference sequence). This CDR3 region has 16 residues. V shed 6 bases and J shed 2 bases, with 17 bases lying between them. In the original analysis: Amplification from reference gene primers served as the basis for estimated nucleated cell counts. Libraries were prepared by immunoSEQ multiplex PCR; TCRdb keeps only in-frame clonotypes and omits some of them. D and trimming were read from the DNA, whereas the V and J calls and clone size are those reported in that table. Seen here are about 120,000 clones, about nine tenths observed once, and the top ten hold under 30%.

The chain has TRBV6-6 and TRBJ1-5; D not certain. The sequence was obtained from a woman aged 70-85 years with acute or convalescent COVID-19. Sequenced material: peripheral blood. CDR3 loop: CASSYRAREGNQPQHF. The CDR3 bases are TGTGCCAGCAGCTACCGGGCCCGGGAGGGCAATCAGCCCCAGCATTTT.